This record concerns one T cell receptor beta chain sequence. Its antigen remains unidentified. The data were obtained in a study of T cell responses to AZD1222 COVID-19 vaccine. Study at large: Pooling covered second doses at about 4 or about 12 weeks.

Findings and caveats of the study: There were mostly white British donors and more females than males, and clonal diversity was possibly underestimated. The study found Spike-specific TCR breadth and depth rose after two AZD1222 doses. Across the whole spike, CD4 TCRs peaked at regions 160-218 and 743-854.

The length of the CDR3 is 14 residues. Trimming removed 2 bases at V and 0 bases at J, with 9 bases between. Germline V gene sequence: CDR1 SGHKS, CDR2 YYEKEE (reference sequence). Clones were read by immunoSEQ multiplex PCR, and TCRdb kept only the in-frame ones, dropping some. The data show roughly 110,000 clones, with approximately 86% seen just once and around 4.3% held by the top ten. The rearrangement links TRBV5-5 to TRBJ2-7; D is unclear. The origin of this receptor is an adult in good health. The source was peripheral blood, collected on day 0 of AZD1222 vaccination. This CDR3 reads CASSFFTTSYEQYF. CDR3 nucleotides: TGTGCCAGCAGCTTCTTCACTACCTCCTACGAGCAGTACTTC.